What follows describes a single T cell receptor (beta chain). Here immunoSEQ multiplex PCR was the method, and the copy in TCRdb shows in-frame clones only, minus some. The profile shows 250,000 to 350,000 clones, 86% of them singletons. J was trimmed by 5 bases and V by 5 bases; bases with no gene match: 7. Germline CDR1 MNHEY, CDR2 SVGAGI. This CDR3 is built from 14 residues. Cohort allocation depended upon clinical history that participants reported. The sample belongs to a study of blood T cell repertoires in COVID-19. Sequenced sample: PBMCs or T cells enriched from blood (not recorded which). The chain has TRBV6-5 and TRBJ2-3; 7 bases agree with TRBD2. The clonotype was recovered from a young woman who had recovered from COVID-19. CDR3 region: CASSSGNVVDTQYF. In DNA, the CDR3 is TGTGCCAGCAGTAGCGGGAACGTCGTAGATACGCAGTATTTT.